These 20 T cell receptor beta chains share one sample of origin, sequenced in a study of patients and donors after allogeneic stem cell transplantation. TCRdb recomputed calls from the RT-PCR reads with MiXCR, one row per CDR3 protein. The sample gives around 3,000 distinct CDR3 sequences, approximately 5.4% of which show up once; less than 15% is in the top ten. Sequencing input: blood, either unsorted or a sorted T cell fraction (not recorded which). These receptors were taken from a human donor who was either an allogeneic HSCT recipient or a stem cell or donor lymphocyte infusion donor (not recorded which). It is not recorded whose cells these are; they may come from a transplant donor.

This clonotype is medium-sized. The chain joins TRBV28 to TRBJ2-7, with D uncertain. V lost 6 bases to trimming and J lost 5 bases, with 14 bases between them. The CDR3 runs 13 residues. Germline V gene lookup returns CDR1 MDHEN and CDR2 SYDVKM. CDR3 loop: CASRPPGYDEQYF. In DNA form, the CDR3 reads TGTGCCAGCAGACCGCCCGGGTACGACGAGCAGTACTTC.

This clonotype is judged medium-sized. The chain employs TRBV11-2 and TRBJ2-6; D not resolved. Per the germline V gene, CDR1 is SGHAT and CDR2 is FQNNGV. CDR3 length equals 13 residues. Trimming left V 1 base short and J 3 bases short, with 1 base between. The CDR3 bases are TGTGCCAGCAGCTTAGTTGGGGCCAACGTCCTGACTTTC. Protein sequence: CASSLVGANVLTF.

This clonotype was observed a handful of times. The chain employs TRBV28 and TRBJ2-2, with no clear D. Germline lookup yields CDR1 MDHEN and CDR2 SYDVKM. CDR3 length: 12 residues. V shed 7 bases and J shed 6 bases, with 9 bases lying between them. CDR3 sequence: CASKSPAGELFF. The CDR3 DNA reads TGTGCCAGCAAATCGCCCGCCGGGGAGCTGTTTTTT. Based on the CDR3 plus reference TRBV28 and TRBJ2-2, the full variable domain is DVKVTQSSRYLVKRTGEKVFLECVQDMDHENMFWYRQDPGLGLRLIYFSYDVKMKEKGDIPEGYSVSREKKERFSLILESASTNQTSMYLCASKSPAGELFFGEGSRLTVL.

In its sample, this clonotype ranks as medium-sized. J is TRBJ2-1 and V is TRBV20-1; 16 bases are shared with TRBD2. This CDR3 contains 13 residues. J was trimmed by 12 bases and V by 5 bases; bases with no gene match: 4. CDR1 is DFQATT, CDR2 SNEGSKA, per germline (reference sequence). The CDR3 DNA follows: TGCAGTGCTGGGACTAGCGGGAGGGCCTGGCAGTTCTTC. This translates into CSAGTSGRAWQFF.

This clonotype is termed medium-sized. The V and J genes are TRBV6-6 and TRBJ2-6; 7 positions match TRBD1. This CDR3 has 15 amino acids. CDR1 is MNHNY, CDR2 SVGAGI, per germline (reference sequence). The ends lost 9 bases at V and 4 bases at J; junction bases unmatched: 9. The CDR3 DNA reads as TGTGCCAGTAAAATAACAGGGGACGGGGCCAACGTCCTGACTTTC. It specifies CASKITGDGANVLTF.

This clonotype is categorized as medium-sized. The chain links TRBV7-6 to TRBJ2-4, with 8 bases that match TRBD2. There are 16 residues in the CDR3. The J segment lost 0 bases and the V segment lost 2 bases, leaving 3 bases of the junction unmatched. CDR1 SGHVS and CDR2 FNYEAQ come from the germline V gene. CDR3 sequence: CASSLRAGVAKNIQYF. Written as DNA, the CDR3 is TGTGCCAGCAGCTTAAGAGCGGGAGTAGCCAAAAACATTCAGTACTTC. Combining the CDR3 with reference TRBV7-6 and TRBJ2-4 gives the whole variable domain GAGVSQSPRYKVTKRGQDVALRCDPISGHVSLYWYRQALGQGPEFLTYFNYEAQQDKSGLPNDRFSAERPEGSISTLTIQRTEQRDSAMYRCASSLRAGVAKNIQYFGAGTRLSVL.

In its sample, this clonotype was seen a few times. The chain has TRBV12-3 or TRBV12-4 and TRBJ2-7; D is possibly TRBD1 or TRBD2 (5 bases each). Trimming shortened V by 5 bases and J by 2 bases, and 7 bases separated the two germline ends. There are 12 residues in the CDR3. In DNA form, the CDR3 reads TGTGCCAGCAGTCCGGGGCCCTACGAGCAGTACTTC. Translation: CASSPGPYEQYF.

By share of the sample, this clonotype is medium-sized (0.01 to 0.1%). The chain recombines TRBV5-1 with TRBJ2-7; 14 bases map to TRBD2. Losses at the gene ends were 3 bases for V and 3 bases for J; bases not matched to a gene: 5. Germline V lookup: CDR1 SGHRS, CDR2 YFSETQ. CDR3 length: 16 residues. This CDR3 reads CASSSGGTSGSYEQYF. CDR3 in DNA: TGCGCCAGCAGCTCAGGGGGGACTAGCGGGAGCTACGAGCAGTACTTC. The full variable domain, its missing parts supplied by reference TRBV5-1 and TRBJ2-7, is KAGVTQTPRYLIKTRGQQVTLSCSPISGHRSVSWYQQTPGQGLQFLFEYFSETQRNKGNFPGRFSGRQFSNSRSEMNVSTLELGDSALYLCASSSGGTSGSYEQYFGPGTRLTVT.

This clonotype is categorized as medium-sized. The CDR3 spells CASSLEAALRGGYTF. The CDR3, as DNA: TGTGCCAGCAGCTTAGAGGCAGCCCTACGCGGTGGCTACACCTTC. V gene TRBV11-2 combines with J gene TRBJ1-2; no definite D call. With 0 bases removed from V and 7 bases from J, the gap between germline ends came to 15 bases. Germline-derived CDR1 and CDR2 are SGHAT and FQNNGV. The CDR3 loop spans 15 amino acids.

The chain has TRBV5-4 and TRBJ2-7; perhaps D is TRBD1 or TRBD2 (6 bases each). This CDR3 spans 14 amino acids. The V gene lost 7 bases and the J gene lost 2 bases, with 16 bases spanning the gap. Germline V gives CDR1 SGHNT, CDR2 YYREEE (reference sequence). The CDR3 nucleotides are TGTGCCAGCCACAAGGGGGGAGGCACCTACGAGCAGTACTTC. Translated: CASHKGGGTYEQYF.

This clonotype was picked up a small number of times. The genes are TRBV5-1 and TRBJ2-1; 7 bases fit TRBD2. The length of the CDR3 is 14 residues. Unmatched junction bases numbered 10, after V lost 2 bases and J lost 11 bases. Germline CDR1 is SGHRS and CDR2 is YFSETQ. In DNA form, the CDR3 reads TGCGCCAGCAGCTTAAGCGGGACGGCCCCTCAGCAGTTCTTC. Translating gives CASSLSGTAPQQFF.

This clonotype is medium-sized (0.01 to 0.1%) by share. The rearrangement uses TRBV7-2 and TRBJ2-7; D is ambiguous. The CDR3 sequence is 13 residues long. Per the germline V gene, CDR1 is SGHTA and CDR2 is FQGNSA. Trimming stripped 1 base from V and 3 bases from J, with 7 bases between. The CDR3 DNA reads TGTGCCAGCAGCTTAGAAGCACGCTACGAGCAGTACTTC. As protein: CASSLEARYEQYF.

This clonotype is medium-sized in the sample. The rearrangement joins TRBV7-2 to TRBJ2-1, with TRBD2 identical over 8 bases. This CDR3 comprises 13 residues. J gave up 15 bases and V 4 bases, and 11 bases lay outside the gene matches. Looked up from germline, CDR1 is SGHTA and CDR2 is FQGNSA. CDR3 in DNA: TGTGCCAGCAGCTCGCCCTCAGCGGGGGTACCGTTCTTC. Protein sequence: CASSSPSAGVPFF.

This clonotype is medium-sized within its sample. The CDR3 nucleotides are TGTGCCATCAGTTTCGGGAGGGAAACAGATACGCAGTATTTT. The encoded protein is CAISFGRETDTQYF. The chain combines TRBV10-3 with TRBJ2-3, with 8 positions matching TRBD2. The CDR3 covers 14 residues. V gave up 5 bases and J gave up 3 bases; unmatched junction bases: 4. CDR1 is ENHRY, CDR2 SYGVKD, per germline.

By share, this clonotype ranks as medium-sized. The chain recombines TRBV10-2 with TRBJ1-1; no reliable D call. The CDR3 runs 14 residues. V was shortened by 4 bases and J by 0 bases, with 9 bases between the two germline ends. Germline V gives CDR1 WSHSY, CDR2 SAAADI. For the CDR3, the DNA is TGCGCCAGCAGTGCGGGCAACCTGAACACTGAAGCTTTCTTT. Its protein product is CASSAGNLNTEAFF.

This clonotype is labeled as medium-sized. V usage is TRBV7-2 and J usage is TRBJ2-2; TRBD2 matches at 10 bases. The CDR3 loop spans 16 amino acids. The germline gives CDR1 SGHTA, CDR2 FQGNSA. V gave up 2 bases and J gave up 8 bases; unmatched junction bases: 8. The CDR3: CASSLPGLAAWGELFF. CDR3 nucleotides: TGTGCCAGCAGCTTACCCGGACTAGCGGCCTGGGGGGAGCTGTTTTTT.

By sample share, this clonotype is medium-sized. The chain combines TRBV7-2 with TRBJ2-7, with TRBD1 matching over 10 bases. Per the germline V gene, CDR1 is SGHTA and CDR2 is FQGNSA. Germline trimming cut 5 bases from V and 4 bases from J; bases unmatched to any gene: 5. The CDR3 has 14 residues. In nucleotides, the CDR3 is TGTGCCAGCAGCAGCGACAGGGGGCGATACGAGCAGTACTTC. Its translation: CASSSDRGRYEQYF.

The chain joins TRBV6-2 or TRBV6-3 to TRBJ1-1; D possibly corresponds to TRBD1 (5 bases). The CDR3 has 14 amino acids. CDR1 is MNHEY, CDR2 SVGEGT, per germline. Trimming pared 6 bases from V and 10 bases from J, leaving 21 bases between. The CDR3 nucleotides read TGTGCCAGCAGACCGACCCGGGGGGTTGCCTCAGCTTTCTTT. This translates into CASRPTRGVASAFF.

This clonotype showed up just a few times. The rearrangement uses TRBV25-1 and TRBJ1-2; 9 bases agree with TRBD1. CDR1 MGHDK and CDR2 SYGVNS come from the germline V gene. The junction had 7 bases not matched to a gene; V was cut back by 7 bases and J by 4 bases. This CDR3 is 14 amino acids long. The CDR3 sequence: CASTGGQGTYGYTF. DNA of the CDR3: TGTGCCAGCACCGGCGGACAGGGGACCTATGGCTACACCTTC.

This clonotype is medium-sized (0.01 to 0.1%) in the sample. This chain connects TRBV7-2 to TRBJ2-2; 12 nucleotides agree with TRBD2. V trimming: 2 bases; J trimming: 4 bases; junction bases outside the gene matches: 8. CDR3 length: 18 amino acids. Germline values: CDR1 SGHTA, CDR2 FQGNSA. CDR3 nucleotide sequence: TGTGCCAGCAGCTTAAAGAGACTAGCGGGAGTGGGCACCGGGGAGCTGTTTTTT. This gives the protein CASSLKRLAGVGTGELFF.